The 22 T cell receptor beta chains below all came from one sample that was sequenced in a study of shared clonotypes between healthy human individuals. Repertoires were generated with immunoSEQ multiplex PCR, while TCRdb's copy carries only in-frame clones and drops some. The table shows 190,000 or so clones, with around 63% occurring only once. Material: memory CD4+ T cells sorted from blood. Specified subset: CD45RA-negative fraction. The receptors were sampled from a young man in good health.

The genes are TRBV28 and TRBJ1-3; D uncertain. Per the germline V gene, CDR1 is MDHEN and CDR2 is SYDVKM. V lost 4 bases to trimming and J lost 9 bases, with 10 bases between them. The CDR3 contains 12 residues. The CDR3 is CASSSGLGTIYF. The CDR3 DNA reads as TGTGCCAGCAGTTCCGGATTGGGCACCATATATTTT.

The chain combines TRBV19 with TRBJ2-1, with D perhaps being TRBD1 or TRBD2 (5 bases each). There are 15 residues in the CDR3. The V end was cut by 6 bases, the J end by 5 bases, with 17 bases between. The germline V gene encodes CDR1 LNHDA and CDR2 SQIVND (reference sequence). The CDR3 loop is CASSEIFSGHNEQFF. The CDR3 DNA follows: TGTGCCAGTAGCGAGATTTTCTCGGGGCACAATGAGCAGTTCTTC.

The chain employs TRBV6-6 and TRBJ2-7, with 7 positions matching TRBD2. V was pared by 2 bases and J by 7 bases, with 5 bases of the junction left unmatched. The CDR3 has 13 amino acids. Germline values: CDR1 MNHNY, CDR2 SVGAGI (reference sequence). The CDR3 loop is CASSYGGEGEQYF. The CDR3 DNA is TGTGCCAGCAGTTACGGCGGGGAGGGAGAGCAGTACTTC.

This clone was counted between two and nine times. CDR3 residues: CASSFGQGNQPQHF. In DNA, the CDR3 is TGTGCCAGTAGTTTCGGACAGGGCAATCAGCCCCAGCATTTT. This rearrangement joins TRBV19 to TRBJ1-5; TRBD1 agrees at 7 bases. CDR1 and CDR2 from the germline V gene are LNHDA and SQIVND (reference sequence). The CDR3 runs 14 residues. V gave up 5 bases and J gave up 2 bases; unmatched junction bases: 3.

The chain couples TRBV7-9 to TRBJ2-1; TRBD1 agrees at 8 bases. After removal of 3 bases from V and 4 bases from J, the junction contained 5 bases not matched to a gene. There are 15 residues in the CDR3. From germline, CDR1 is SEHNR and CDR2 FQNEAQ (reference sequence). The CDR3 loop reads CASSFTQGAYNEQFF. The DNA of the CDR3 is TGTGCCAGCAGCTTTACGCAGGGGGCGTACAATGAGCAGTTCTTC. The full variable domain, in which reference TRBV7-9 and TRBJ2-1 provide the parts outside the CDR3, is DTGVSQNPRHKITKRGQNVTFRCDPISEHNRLYWYRQTLGQGPEFLTYFQNEAQLEKSRLLSDRFSAERPKGSFSTLEIQRTEQGDSAMYLCASSFTQGAYNEQFFGPGTRLTVL.

The chain has TRBV5-1 and TRBJ1-5; D ambiguous. Deletions cut 3 bases from V and 6 bases from J, with 10 bases between. Looked up from germline, CDR1 is SGHRS and CDR2 is YFSETQ. This CDR3 contains 13 residues. The CDR3: CASSSDPSQPQHF. In nucleotides, the CDR3 is TGCGCCAGCAGCTCGGACCCGTCTCAGCCCCAGCATTTT.

V usage is TRBV27 and J usage is TRBJ2-3; D is uncertain. From germline, CDR1 is MNHEY and CDR2 SMNVEV (reference sequence). Between the trimmed V and J ends, which lost 4 bases and 0 bases, there was a span of 17 bases. The CDR3 loop spans 17 amino acids. The CDR3 DNA sequence: TGTGCCAGCAGTTCATCCTGGATTCCTTCTAGCACAGATACGCAGTATTTT. It yields the protein CASSSSWIPSSTDTQYF.

This clone has a handful of counts. The CDR3 bases are TGTGCCAGCAGCGTAGATCCCCCTTGGGGGGTTGGTAATGAGCAGTTCTTC. Translating gives CASSVDPPWGVGNEQFF. The chain joins TRBV9 to TRBJ2-1, with TRBD2 as a possible D gene (6 bases). Trimming removed 0 bases at V and 7 bases at J, with 20 bases between. This CDR3 region has 17 residues. Germline values: CDR1 SGDLS, CDR2 YYNGEE. Using reference TRBV9 and TRBJ2-1 for the parts outside the CDR3, the full variable domain is DSGVTQTPKHLITATGQRVTLRCSPRSGDLSVYWYQQSLDQGLQFLIQYYNGEERAKGNILERFSAQQFPDLHSELNLSSLELGDSALYFCASSVDPPWGVGNEQFFGPGTRLTVL.

The genes are TRBV5-5 and TRBJ2-7; D tentatively fits TRBD1 or TRBD2 (5 bases each). Germline V gene data show CDR1 as SGHKS and CDR2 as YYEKEE (reference sequence). The CDR3 runs to 15 residues. Trimming shortened V by 0 bases and J by 4 bases, and 14 bases separated the two germline ends. The CDR3 protein is CASSLGRLEGYEQYF. CDR3 coding DNA: TGTGCCAGCAGCTTGGGACGGTTAGAGGGGTACGAGCAGTACTTC.

The V gene is TRBV5-6, the J gene TRBJ2-7; D call uncertain. CDR1 is SGHDT and CDR2 is YYEEEE in the germline V gene. V was shortened by 2 bases and J by 5 bases, with 20 bases between the two germline ends. The CDR3 is made up of 16 amino acids. The CDR3 DNA reads as TGTGCCAGCAGCTTACTCAATATAGTGGCCGCCGACGAGCAGTACTTC. Amino acids: CASSLLNIVAADEQYF.

CDR3 coding DNA: TGTGCCAGCAGCTCCGACAGGAACACTGAAGCTTTCTTT. This sequence encodes CASSSDRNTEAFF. This chain joins TRBV28 and TRBJ1-1; weak D call: TRBD1 (5 bases). Germline-derived CDR1 and CDR2 are MDHEN and SYDVKM. Between the trimmed V and J ends, which lost 6 bases and 1 base, there was a span of 9 bases. The CDR3 spans 13 residues.

The chain is built from TRBV29-1 and TRBJ2-3, with TRBD1 matching 8 bases. CDR1 is SQVTM and CDR2 is ANQGSEA in the germline V gene. There are 15 residues in the CDR3. Trimming cost V 1 base and J 1 base; bases outside gene matches: 4. The CDR3 reads CSVEGWGQGTDTQYF. Here the CDR3 DNA reads TGCAGCGTTGAAGGTTGGGGACAGGGCACAGATACGCAGTATTTT.

The gene calls are TRBV4-1 and TRBJ1-5; D uncertain. The CDR3 loop spans 14 amino acids. Germline V gives CDR1 MGHRA, CDR2 YSYEKL. The V gene lost 3 bases and the J gene lost 5 bases, with 11 bases spanning the gap. The CDR3 sequence: CASSQDGLDQPQHF. CDR3 sequence (DNA): TGCGCCAGCAGCCAGGACGGCTTGGATCAGCCCCAGCATTTT.

V usage is TRBV15 and J usage is TRBJ2-1, with 16 bases identical to TRBD2. The germline CDR1 and CDR2 sequences are LNHNV and YYDKDF (reference sequence). V trimming: 3 bases; J trimming: 6 bases; junction bases outside the gene matches: 2. This CDR3 region has 16 residues. The CDR3 DNA sequence: TGTGCCACCAGCAGGGGACTAGCGGGAGGGCCCAATGAGCAGTTCTTC. Protein product: CATSRGLAGGPNEQFF.

The rearrangement joins TRBV29-1 to TRBJ2-5; 7 bases are a match to TRBD2. The ends lost 4 bases at V and 8 bases at J; junction bases unmatched: 1. CDR1 is SQVTM, CDR2 ANQGSEA, per germline. The CDR3 is 10 amino acids. CDR3 amino acids: CSVGGGTQYF. The CDR3 DNA sequence: TGCAGCGTTGGCGGGGGTACCCAGTACTTC.

The rearrangement joins TRBV28 to TRBJ1-2; weak D call: TRBD1 (6 bases). V lost 2 bases and J lost 7, with 11 bases in between. The CDR3 is made up of 13 amino acids. Germline values: CDR1 MDHEN, CDR2 SYDVKM. The CDR3 spells CASSLNRESGYTF. In DNA, the CDR3 is TGTGCCAGCAGTTTAAACAGGGAGAGTGGCTACACCTTC.

Only a few counts were recorded for this clone. The rearrangement links TRBV30 to TRBJ1-2, with D unresolved. V lost 3 bases and J lost 1, with 18 bases in between. CDR1 and CDR2 (germline): GTSNPN, SVGIG (reference sequence). This CDR3 contains 16 residues. The CDR3, as DNA: TGTGCCTGGAGCCGAGGGAGTGTTGCCCTTAACTATGGCTACACCTTC. This codes for CAWSRGSVALNYGYTF.

This chain joins TRBV18 and TRBJ1-5; TRBD1 agrees at 7 bases. Germline V gene lookup returns CDR1 KGHSH and CDR2 LQKENI. The CDR3 runs to 13 residues. Losses at the gene ends were 8 bases for V and 4 bases for J; bases not matched to a gene: 5. As DNA, the CDR3 is TGTGCCAGCACGGGACAGTTTAATCAGCCCCAGCATTTT. This encodes CASTGQFNQPQHF.

The V and J genes are TRBV7-2 and TRBJ2-5; the match to TRBD2 covers 7 bases. This CDR3 spans 15 amino acids. Germline V CDR1 and CDR2: SGHTA, FQGNSA. Germline trimming cut 6 bases from V and 7 bases from J; bases unmatched to any gene: 14. CDR3 amino acids: CASSLRRGGEGTQYF. CDR3 DNA sequence: TGTGCCAGCAGTCTTCGGCGGGGAGGGGAGGGGACCCAGTACTTC.

The chain links TRBV5-1 to TRBJ2-3; 11 nucleotides line up with TRBD2. V shed 3 bases, J shed 5 bases, and the junction held 8 bases outside the gene matches. This CDR3 spans 16 amino acids. Germline V CDR1 and CDR2: SGHRS, YFSETQ. The CDR3 protein is CASSSIAGGPGDTQYF. The DNA of the CDR3 is TGCGCCAGCAGCTCTATAGCGGGAGGGCCTGGAGATACGCAGTATTTT.

This rearrangement joins TRBV27 to TRBJ2-7, with D perhaps TRBD1 or TRBD2 (6 bases each). Germline values: CDR1 MNHEY, CDR2 SMNVEV (reference sequence). Deletions cut 5 bases from V and 12 bases from J, with 17 bases between. The CDR3 has 12 residues. The CDR3 spells CASSPTGLGGYF. CDR3 bases: TGTGCCAGCAGTCCAACAGGGCTCGGGGGGTACTTC.

This chain connects TRBV9 to TRBJ1-1, with D unclear. The CDR3 has 14 residues. The germline V and J ends were trimmed by 3 bases and 1 base, with 10 bases remaining between them. CDR1 and CDR2 (germline): SGDLS, YYNGEE. The DNA for the CDR3 is TGTGCCAGCAGCGAGAGAGCAGGGAACACTGAAGCTTTCTTT. Its protein is CASSERAGNTEAFF. The variable domain in full, with the rest retrieved from reference TRBV9 and TRBJ1-1, is DSGVTQTPKHLITATGQRVTLRCSPRSGDLSVYWYQQSLDQGLQFLIQYYNGEERAKGNILERFSAQQFPDLHSELNLSSLELGDSALYFCASSERAGNTEAFFGQGTRLTVV.